The 8 T cell receptor beta chains in this list originate from one sample, sequenced in a study of cytomegalovirus exposure and HLA in healthy donors. The primer mix had 60 Vbeta and 13 Jbeta primers. Clones were sequenced by immunoSEQ multiplex PCR, and TCRdb holds only the in-frame ones, with some missing. Of roughly 200,000 clones in the sample, 75% to 90% were seen once. Material: PBMCs. The receptors originated from a man younger than 40 in good health and CMV-seronegative.

The V call is TRBV27, the J call TRBJ1-2; 8 bases match TRBD1. The V and J ends lost 5 bases and 8 bases, in that order; junction bases with no gene match: 10. This CDR3 has 14 amino acids. The germline gives CDR1 MNHEY, CDR2 SMNVEV (reference sequence). CDR3 DNA: TGTGCCAGCAGTGTCTCAGGGGGCTTGCGGGGCTACACCTTC. Its translation is CASSVSGGLRGYTF.

The chain is built from TRBV18 and TRBJ2-7, with 7 bases identical to TRBD2. Germline V gene data show CDR1 as KGHSH and CDR2 as LQKENI. J lost 0 bases, V lost 3 bases, and 5 bases had no gene match. This CDR3 has 15 amino acids. This CDR3 is CASSPPGLSSYEQYF. CDR3 bases: TGTGCCAGCTCACCGCCGGGACTATCCTCCTACGAGCAGTACTTC.

The chain employs TRBV6-5 and TRBJ2-1; 7 nucleotides align to TRBD2. The CDR3 extends over 15 amino acids. After removal of 6 bases from V and 2 bases from J, the junction contained 7 bases not matched to a gene. From germline, CDR1 is MNHEY and CDR2 SVGAGI. DNA for the CDR3: TGTGCCAGCAGCGATACGGGGGGAACCTACAATGAGCAGTTCTTC. Translating gives CASSDTGGTYNEQFF.

To note about this clone: Within the sample, other DNA sequences also encode this same CDR3. The V gene is TRBV19, the J gene TRBJ1-1; 8 positions match TRBD1. The CDR3 loop spans 13 amino acids. Losses at the gene ends were 7 bases for V and 2 bases for J; bases not matched to a gene: 3. The germline V gene encodes CDR1 LNHDA and CDR2 SQIVND (reference sequence). CDR3 loop: CASTTGGNTEAFF. As DNA, the CDR3 is TGTGCCAGTACAACAGGGGGAAACACTGAAGCTTTCTTT.

The V gene is TRBV6-6, the J gene TRBJ1-5; tentative D call: TRBD1 (5 bases). Trimming stripped 6 bases from V and 0 bases from J, with 9 bases between. The CDR3 totals 14 residues. CDR1 and CDR2 from the germline V gene are MNHNY and SVGAGI (reference sequence). CDR3 bases: TGTGCCAGCAGAGCAGGGTATAGCAATCAGCCCCAGCATTTT. Its protein is CASRAGYSNQPQHF.

The gene calls are TRBV28 and TRBJ2-5; D gene uncertain. The CDR3 length is 11 residues. CDR1 and CDR2 from the germline V gene are MDHEN and SYDVKM. Trimming pared 3 bases from V and 5 bases from J, leaving 4 bases between. The CDR3 sequence is CASSFVETQYF. The CDR3 coding sequence is TGTGCCAGCAGTTTCGTGGAGACCCAGTACTTC.

This sequence joins TRBV5-1 and TRBJ2-7; 7 bases line up with TRBD1. CDR1 is SGHRS and CDR2 is YFSETQ in the germline V gene. The trim removed 3 bases at V and 0 bases at J, leaving 9 bases unmatched. CDR3 length: 16 residues. The CDR3 loop is CASSSDRALHSYEQYF. The CDR3 nucleotides read TGCGCCAGCAGCTCAGACAGGGCCTTACACTCCTACGAGCAGTACTTC. Full variable domain (missing parts from reference TRBV5-1 and TRBJ2-7): KAGVTQTPRYLIKTRGQQVTLSCSPISGHRSVSWYQQTPGQGLQFLFEYFSETQRNKGNFPGRFSGRQFSNSRSEMNVSTLELGDSALYLCASSSDRALHSYEQYFGPGTRLTVT.

This chain links TRBV21-1 with TRBJ2-7; the table gives TRBD2 as D, unverified against the DNA. TRBV21-1 is flagged as a pseudogene. This CDR3 has 15 residues. This CDR3 is CASSKGRDLANEQYF. For the CDR3, the DNA is TGTGCCAGCAGCAAAGGACGGGATTTAGCCAACGAGCAGTACTTC.